The sequence of this T cell receptor (beta chain) was determined in a study of blood T cell repertoires in COVID-19. Overall study context: Some COVID-19 samples were acute and others convalescent; all came from the United States, Italy and Spain. From T cells, B-cell-depleted T cells, or PBMCs came the material, which was cDNA or gDNA.

Per the study methods: Estimated nucleated cell counts came from reference gene primer amplification. The table came from immunoSEQ multiplex PCR; TCRdb's copy has only in-frame clones and leaves some out. D and trimming were read from the DNA, whereas the V and J calls and clone size are those reported in that table. The table has 140,000 or so clones, 87% seen once. This CDR3 is 15 amino acids long. V gave up 3 bases and J gave up 2 bases, with 13 bases separating them. CDR1 is SGHRS, CDR2 YFSETQ, per germline. This chain joins TRBV5-1 and TRBJ2-3, with TRBD2 as a possible D gene (6 bases). What was sequenced was peripheral blood. The TCR was taken from a man aged 45-65 years who had recovered from COVID-19. The CDR3 sequence is CASSSGTGLTDTQYF. CDR3 DNA sequence: TGCGCCAGCAGCTCCGGGACGGGACTCACAGATACGCAGTATTTT.